This TCR beta chain emerged from a study of blood T cell repertoires in COVID-19. Study context: The origin of the acute and convalescent COVID-19 samples was the United States, Italy and Spain. The cDNA or gDNA used as material had been derived from T cells, B-cell-depleted T cells, or PBMCs.

In the original processing: Reference gene primer amplification gave estimated nucleated cell counts. The assay was immunoSEQ multiplex PCR, and TCRdb's table has in-frame clones only and misses some. V, J and clone size are taken as reported in that table, and D and trimming were inferred from the DNA itself. The table has approximately 88,000 clones, 75% to 90% seen once. The ends were cut back, 2 bases at V and 5 bases at J, with 6 bases in the middle. The germline CDR1 and CDR2 sequences are LNHNV and YYDKDF (reference sequence). The CDR3 sequence is 13 residues long. The clonotype originates from a woman older than 75 with acute or convalescent COVID-19. The chain carries TRBV15 and TRBJ1-4; D unclear. The sample comprised peripheral blood. The CDR3 coding sequence is TGTGCCACCAGCAGATCCCAGAATGAAAAACTGTTTTTT. Protein sequence: CATSRSQNEKLFF.